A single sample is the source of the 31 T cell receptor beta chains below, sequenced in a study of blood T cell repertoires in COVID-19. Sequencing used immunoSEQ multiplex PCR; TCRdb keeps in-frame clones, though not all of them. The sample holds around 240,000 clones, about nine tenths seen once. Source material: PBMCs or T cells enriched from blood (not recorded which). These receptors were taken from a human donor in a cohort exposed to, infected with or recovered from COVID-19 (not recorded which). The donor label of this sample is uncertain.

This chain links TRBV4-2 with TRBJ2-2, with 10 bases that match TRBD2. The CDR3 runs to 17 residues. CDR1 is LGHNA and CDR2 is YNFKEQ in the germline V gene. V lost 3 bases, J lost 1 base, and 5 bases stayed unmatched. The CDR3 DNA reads TGTGCCAGCAGCCACCCTAGCGGGGGATTGAACACCGGGGAGCTGTTTTTT. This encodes CASSHPSGGLNTGELFF.

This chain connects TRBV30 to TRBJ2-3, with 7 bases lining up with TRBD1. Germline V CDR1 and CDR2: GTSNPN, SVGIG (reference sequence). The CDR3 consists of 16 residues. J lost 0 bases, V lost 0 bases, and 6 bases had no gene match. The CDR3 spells CAWSVQKGASTDTQYF. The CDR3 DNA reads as TGTGCCTGGAGTGTACAAAAGGGGGCTAGCACAGATACGCAGTATTTT.

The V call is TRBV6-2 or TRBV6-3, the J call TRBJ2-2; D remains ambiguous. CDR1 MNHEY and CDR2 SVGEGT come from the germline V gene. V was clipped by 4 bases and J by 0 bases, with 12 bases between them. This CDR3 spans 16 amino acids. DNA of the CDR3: TGTGCCAGCAGTTCCCCCGAGGCAGCGAACACCGGGGAGCTGTTTTTT. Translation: CASSSPEAANTGELFF.

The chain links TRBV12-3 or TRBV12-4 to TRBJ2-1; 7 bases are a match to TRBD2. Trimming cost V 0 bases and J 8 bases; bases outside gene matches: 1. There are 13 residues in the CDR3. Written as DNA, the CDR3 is TGTGCCAGCAGTTTAGCGGGGGGGGATGAGCAGTTCTTC. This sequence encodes CASSLAGGDEQFF.

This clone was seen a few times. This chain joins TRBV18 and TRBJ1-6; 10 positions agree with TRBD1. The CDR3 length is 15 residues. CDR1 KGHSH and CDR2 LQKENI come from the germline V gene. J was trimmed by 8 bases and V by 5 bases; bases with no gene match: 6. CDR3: CASSSGQGRDSPLHF. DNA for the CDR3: TGTGCCAGCTCATCGGGACAGGGGAGGGATTCACCCCTCCACTTT.

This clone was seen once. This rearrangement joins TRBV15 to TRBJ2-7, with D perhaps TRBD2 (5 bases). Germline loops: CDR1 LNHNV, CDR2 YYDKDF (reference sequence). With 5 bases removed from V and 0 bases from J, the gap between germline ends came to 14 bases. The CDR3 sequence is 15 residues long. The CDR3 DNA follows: TGTGCCACCAGCTTTGAGACTGGGAGCTCCTACGAGCAGTACTTC. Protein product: CATSFETGSSYEQYF.

CDR3 amino acids: CASSSAGGRTEAFF. CDR3 in DNA: TGTGCCAGTAGTAGCGCAGGGGGCCGCACTGAAGCTTTCTTT. The chain combines TRBV19 with TRBJ1-1; 8 nucleotides match TRBD1. This CDR3 spans 14 amino acids. Germline CDR1 reads LNHDA; CDR2 reads SQIVND (reference sequence). The V gene end was trimmed by 4 bases and the J gene end by 4 bases; junction bases not matched to a gene: 5.

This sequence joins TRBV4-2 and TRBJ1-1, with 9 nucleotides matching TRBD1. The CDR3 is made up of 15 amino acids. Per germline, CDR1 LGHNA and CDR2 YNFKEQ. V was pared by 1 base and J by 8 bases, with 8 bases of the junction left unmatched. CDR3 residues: CASSQGETGTGEAFF. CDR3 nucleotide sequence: TGTGCCAGCAGCCAAGGGGAAACCGGGACAGGGGAAGCTTTCTTT.

CDR3 protein: CAISTLAGGNKNIQYF. CDR3 nucleotides: TGTGCCATCAGCACCCTAGCGGGGGGTAACAAAAACATTCAGTACTTC. The chain has TRBV10-3 and TRBJ2-4, with TRBD2 matching over 11 bases. The trim removed 6 bases at V and 3 bases at J, leaving 7 bases unmatched. Germline assignment: CDR1 ENHRY and CDR2 SYGVKD. The CDR3 length is 16 residues.

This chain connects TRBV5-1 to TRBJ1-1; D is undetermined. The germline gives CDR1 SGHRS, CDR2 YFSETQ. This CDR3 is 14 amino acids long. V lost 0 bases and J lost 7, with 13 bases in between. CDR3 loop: CASSLEEGRNEAFF. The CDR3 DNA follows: TGCGCCAGCAGCTTGGAGGAGGGTCGGAATGAAGCTTTCTTT.

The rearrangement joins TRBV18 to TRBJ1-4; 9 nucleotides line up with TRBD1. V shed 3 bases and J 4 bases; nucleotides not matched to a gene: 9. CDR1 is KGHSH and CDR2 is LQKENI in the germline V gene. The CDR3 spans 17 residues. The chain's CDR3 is CASSPRSGTGNNEKLFF. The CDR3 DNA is TGTGCCAGCTCACCTCGGTCCGGGACAGGGAATAATGAAAAACTGTTTTTT.

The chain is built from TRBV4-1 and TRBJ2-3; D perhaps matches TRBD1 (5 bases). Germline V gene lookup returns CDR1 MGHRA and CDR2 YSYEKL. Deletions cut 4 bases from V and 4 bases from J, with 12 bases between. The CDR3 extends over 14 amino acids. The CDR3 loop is CASSRPGLADTQYF. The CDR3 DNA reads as TGCGCCAGCAGCCGCCCAGGGCTCGCAGATACGCAGTATTTT.

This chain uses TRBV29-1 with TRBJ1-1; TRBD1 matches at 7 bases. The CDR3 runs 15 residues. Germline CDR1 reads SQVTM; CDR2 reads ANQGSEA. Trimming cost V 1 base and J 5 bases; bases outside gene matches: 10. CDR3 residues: CSVEVSGGWSTEAFF. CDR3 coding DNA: TGCAGCGTTGAAGTGTCAGGGGGTTGGAGTACTGAAGCTTTCTTT.

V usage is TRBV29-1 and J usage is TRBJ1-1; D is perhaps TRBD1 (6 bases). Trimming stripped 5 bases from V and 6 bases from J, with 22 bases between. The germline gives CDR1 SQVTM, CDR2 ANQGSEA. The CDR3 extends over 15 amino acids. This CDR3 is CSVFDIYRVVAEAFF. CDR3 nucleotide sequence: TGCAGCGTTTTTGATATCTACAGGGTCGTCGCTGAAGCTTTCTTT.

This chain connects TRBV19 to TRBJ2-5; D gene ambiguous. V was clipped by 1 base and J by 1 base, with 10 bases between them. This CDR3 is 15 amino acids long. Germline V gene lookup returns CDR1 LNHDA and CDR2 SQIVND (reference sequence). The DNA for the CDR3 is TGTGCCAGTAGTATAGCTGCAGGTATCCAAGAGACCCAGTACTTC. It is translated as CASSIAAGIQETQYF.

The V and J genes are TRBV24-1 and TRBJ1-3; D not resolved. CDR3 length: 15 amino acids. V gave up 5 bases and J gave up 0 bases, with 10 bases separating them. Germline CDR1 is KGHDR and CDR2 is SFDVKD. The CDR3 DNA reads TGTGCCACCAGTGGTTCCCTACTCTCTGGAAACACCATATATTTT. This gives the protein CATSGSLLSGNTIYF.

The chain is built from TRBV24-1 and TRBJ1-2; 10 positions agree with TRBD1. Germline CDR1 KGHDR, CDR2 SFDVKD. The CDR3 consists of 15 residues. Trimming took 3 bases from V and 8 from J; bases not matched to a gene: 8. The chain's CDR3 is CATSDRSGTGVGYTF. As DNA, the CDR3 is TGTGCCACCAGTGATCGATCCGGGACAGGGGTCGGCTACACCTTC.

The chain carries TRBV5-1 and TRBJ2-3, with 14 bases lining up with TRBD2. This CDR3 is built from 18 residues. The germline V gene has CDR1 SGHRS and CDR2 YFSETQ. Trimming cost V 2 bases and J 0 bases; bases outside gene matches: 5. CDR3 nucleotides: TGCGCCAGCAGCTTCAGACTAGCGGGGGGGATGAGCACAGATACGCAGTATTTT. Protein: CASSFRLAGGMSTDTQYF.

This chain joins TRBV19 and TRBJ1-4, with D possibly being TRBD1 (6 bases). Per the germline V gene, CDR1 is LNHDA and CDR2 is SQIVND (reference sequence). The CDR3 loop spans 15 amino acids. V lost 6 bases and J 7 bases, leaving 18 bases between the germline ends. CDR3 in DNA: TGTGCCAGTAGGACTCGGGGAGGGGGAAGTGAAAAACTGTTTTTT. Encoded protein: CASRTRGGGSEKLFF.

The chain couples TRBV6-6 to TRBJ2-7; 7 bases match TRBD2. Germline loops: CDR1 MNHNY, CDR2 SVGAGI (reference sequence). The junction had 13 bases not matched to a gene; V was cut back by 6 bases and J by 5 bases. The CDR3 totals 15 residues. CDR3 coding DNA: TGTGCCAGCAGCCACCCAGCGGGGAGATCTGACGAGCAGTACTTC. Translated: CASSHPAGRSDEQYF.

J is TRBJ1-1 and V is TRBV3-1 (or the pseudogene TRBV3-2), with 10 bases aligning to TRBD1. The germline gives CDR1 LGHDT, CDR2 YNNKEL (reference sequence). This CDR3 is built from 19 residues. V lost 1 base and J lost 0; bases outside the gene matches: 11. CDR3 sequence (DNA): TGTGCCAGCAGCCAAGTCTCTCGTGGGACAGGGGTTTTGAACACTGAAGCTTTCTTT. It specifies CASSQVSRGTGVLNTEAFF.

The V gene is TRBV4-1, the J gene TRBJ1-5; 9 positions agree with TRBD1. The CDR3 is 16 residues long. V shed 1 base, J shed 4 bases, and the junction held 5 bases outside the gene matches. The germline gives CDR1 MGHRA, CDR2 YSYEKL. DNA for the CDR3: TGCGCCAGCAGCCAAGGGGTACAGGGGGCGAATCAGCCCCAGCATTTT. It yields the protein CASSQGVQGANQPQHF.

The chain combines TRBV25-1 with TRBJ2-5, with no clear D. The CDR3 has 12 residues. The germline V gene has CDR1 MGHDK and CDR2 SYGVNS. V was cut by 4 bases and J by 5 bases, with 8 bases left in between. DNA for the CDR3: TGTGCCAGCAGTGGTAGCTCGGAGACCCAGTACTTC. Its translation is CASSGSSETQYF.

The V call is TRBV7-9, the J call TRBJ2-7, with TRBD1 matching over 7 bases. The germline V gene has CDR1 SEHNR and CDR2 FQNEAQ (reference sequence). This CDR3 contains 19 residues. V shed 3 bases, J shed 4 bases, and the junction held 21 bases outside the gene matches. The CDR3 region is CASSFGTDNSREWSYEQYF. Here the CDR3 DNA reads TGTGCCAGCAGCTTTGGGACAGACAATTCGAGGGAATGGTCATACGAGCAGTACTTC. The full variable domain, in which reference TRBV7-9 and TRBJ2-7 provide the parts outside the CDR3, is DTGVSQNPRHKITKRGQNVTFRCDPISEHNRLYWYRQTLGQGPEFLTYFQNEAQLEKSRLLSDRFSAERPKGSFSTLEIQRTEQGDSAMYLCASSFGTDNSREWSYEQYFGPGTRLTVT.

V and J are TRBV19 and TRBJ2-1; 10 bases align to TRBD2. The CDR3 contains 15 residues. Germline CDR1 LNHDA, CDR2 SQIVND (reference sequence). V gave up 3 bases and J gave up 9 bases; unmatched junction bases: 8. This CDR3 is CASSIEAGGRGEQFF. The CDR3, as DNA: TGTGCCAGTAGTATTGAAGCGGGGGGGCGTGGTGAGCAGTTCTTC.

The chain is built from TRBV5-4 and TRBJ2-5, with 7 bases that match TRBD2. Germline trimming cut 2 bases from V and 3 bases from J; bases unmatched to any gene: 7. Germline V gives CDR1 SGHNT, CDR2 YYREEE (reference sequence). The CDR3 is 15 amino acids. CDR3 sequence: CASSFLGGRKETQYF. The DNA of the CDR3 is TGTGCCAGCAGCTTTTTGGGGGGGAGGAAAGAGACCCAGTACTTC.

CDR3 in amino acids: CASSLRRGGDTQYF. The CDR3 coding sequence is TGTGCCAGCAGCTTACGGCGGGGAGGAGATACGCAGTATTTT. The rearrangement joins TRBV7-2 to TRBJ2-3; the D gene is possibly TRBD2 (6 bases). CDR1 is SGHTA, CDR2 FQGNSA, per germline. The V gene lost 2 bases and the J gene lost 5 bases, with 11 bases spanning the gap. This CDR3 comprises 14 residues.

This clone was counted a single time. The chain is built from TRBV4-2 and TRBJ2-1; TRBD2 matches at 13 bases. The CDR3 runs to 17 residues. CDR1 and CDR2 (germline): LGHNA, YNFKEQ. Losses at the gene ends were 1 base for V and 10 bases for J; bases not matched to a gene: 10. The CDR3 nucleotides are TGTGCCAGCAGCCAAGGACAAACTAGCGGGGGGGATGAAGAGCAGTTCTTC. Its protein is CASSQGQTSGGDEEQFF.

The CDR3 loop is CASRGQGEGPQHF. The CDR3 nucleotides read TGTGCCAGCAGGGGACAGGGTGAGGGGCCCCAGCATTTT. The chain is built from TRBV12-3 or TRBV12-4 and TRBJ1-5; 9 bases line up with TRBD1. The V segment lost 6 bases and the J segment 9 bases; nucleotides outside the gene matches: 6. The CDR3 has 13 amino acids.

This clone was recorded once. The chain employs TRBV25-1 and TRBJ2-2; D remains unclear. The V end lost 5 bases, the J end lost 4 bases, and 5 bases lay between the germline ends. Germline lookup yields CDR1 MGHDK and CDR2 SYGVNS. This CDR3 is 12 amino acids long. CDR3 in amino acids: CASSSGTGELFF. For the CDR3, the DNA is TGTGCCAGCAGTTCAGGCACCGGGGAGCTGTTTTTT.

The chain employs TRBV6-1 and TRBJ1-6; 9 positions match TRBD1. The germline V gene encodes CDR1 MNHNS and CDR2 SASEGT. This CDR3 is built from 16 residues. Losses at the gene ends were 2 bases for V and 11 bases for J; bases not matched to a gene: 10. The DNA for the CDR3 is TGTGCCAGCAGTGAATTATTTCCGGGACAGGGAACACCCCTCCACTTT. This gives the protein CASSELFPGQGTPLHF.